Following are 10 T cell receptor beta chains from one sample sequenced in a study of beta chain features in type 1 diabetes. Study-wide results and limits: People with Type 1 diabetes carried modestly yet significantly shorter TCRB CDR3s in all four CD4+ subsets.

Antigens for these TCRs are unknown. Expressed TCRB transcripts were sequenced after all isolated RNA was converted to cDNA. Only in-frame clones appear in the TCRdb table, and some are missing; sequencing was by immunoSEQ multiplex PCR. The sample holds about 150,000 clones, 9% to 12% seen once. The sample was central memory CD4+ T cells from blood. These receptors were taken from a man in his thirties or forties with type 1 diabetes.

This chain joins TRBV7-6 and TRBJ2-6; D remains ambiguous. Trimming stripped 0 bases from V and 1 base from J, with 4 bases between. The CDR3 extends over 15 amino acids. Germline V gives CDR1 SGHVS, CDR2 FNYEAQ. The CDR3, as DNA: TGTGCCAGCAGCTTAGCCGGGTCTGGGGCCAACGTCCTGACTTTC. It encodes CASSLAGSGANVLTF.

Only a few counts were recorded for this clone. The genes are TRBV18 and TRBJ2-7; 8 bases match TRBD2. The CDR3 totals 17 residues. Germline assignment: CDR1 KGHSH and CDR2 LQKENI. V dropped 4 bases and J dropped 3; count of bases not matched to a gene: 14. CDR3 sequence: CASSLSGTRSQFYEQYF. CDR3 nucleotides: TGTGCCAGCTCACTCTCCGGGACTAGGAGTCAGTTCTACGAGCAGTACTTC.

J is TRBJ2-7 and V is TRBV21-1; TRBD2 was called by the table and not checked on the DNA. TRBV21-1 is classified as a pseudogene. The CDR3 is 16 residues long. CDR3 loop: CASSKRAHPCSYEQYF. The DNA of the CDR3 is TGTGCCAGCAGCAAACGTGCGCACCCATGCTCCTACGAGCAGTACTTC.

CDR3 protein: CASSVLKEKLFF. CDR3 nucleotide sequence: TGTGCCAGCAGTGTCCTTAAAGAAAAACTGTTTTTT. The V gene is TRBV2, the J gene TRBJ1-4; D unclear. This CDR3 has 12 residues. The germline V gene has CDR1 SNHLY and CDR2 FYNNEI. V was trimmed by 4 bases and J by 8 bases, leaving 8 bases between them.

This clone has just a few counts. The chain carries TRBV6-5 and TRBJ2-1, with 7 bases identical to TRBD2. The CDR3 has 14 amino acids. Unmatched junction bases numbered 11, after V lost 6 bases and J lost 9 bases. Germline assignment: CDR1 MNHEY and CDR2 SVGAGI. The CDR3, as DNA: TGTGCCAGCAGCCTACCGGGGGGTGGGGGTGAGCAGTTCTTC. This codes for CASSLPGGGGEQFF.

This clone was counted between two and nine times. At the DNA level, this CDR3 is encoded by other sequences in the same sample as well. V usage is TRBV2 and J usage is TRBJ2-1; tentative D call: TRBD2 (5 bases). The V gene lost 3 bases and the J gene lost 4 bases, with 10 bases spanning the gap. Germline loops: CDR1 SNHLY, CDR2 FYNNEI. This CDR3 spans 14 amino acids. The CDR3 here is CASSDRELYNEQFF. In DNA form, the CDR3 reads TGTGCCAGCAGTGATAGGGAGTTGTACAATGAGCAGTTCTTC. The full variable domain, completed using reference TRBV2 and TRBJ2-1, is EPEVTQTPSHQVTQMGQEVILRCVPISNHLYFYWYRQILGQKVEFLVSFYNNEISEKSEIFDDQFSVERPDGSNFTLKIRSTKLEDSAMYFCASSDRELYNEQFFGPGTRLTVL.

This clone has a handful of counts. The chain joins TRBV4-3 to TRBJ2-7; TRBD2 matches at 8 bases. Unmatched junction bases numbered 4, after V lost 4 bases and J lost 5 bases. Germline V CDR1 and CDR2: LGHNA, YSLEER. This CDR3 has 13 residues. The CDR3 reads CASSLQLADEQYF. The CDR3 bases are TGCGCCAGCAGCCTCCAACTAGCGGACGAGCAGTACTTC.

The chain links TRBV2 to TRBJ2-1, with 8 nucleotides matching TRBD1. With 11 bases clipped from V and 4 bases from J, the junction kept 10 bases outside the gene matches. The germline V gene has CDR1 SNHLY and CDR2 FYNNEI. CDR3 size: 14 residues. The CDR3 loop is CAGRDRSPYNEQFF. The CDR3 region has the DNA TGTGCCGGTCGGGACAGGTCTCCTTACAATGAGCAGTTCTTC.

The gene calls are TRBV19 and TRBJ2-3; the D gene is possibly TRBD2 (6 bases). Germline V gene sequence: CDR1 LNHDA, CDR2 SQIVND (reference sequence). Trimming took 5 bases from V and 4 from J, leaving 10 bases between them. The CDR3 contains 13 residues. Here the CDR3 reads CASSPRRADTQYF. The CDR3, as DNA: TGTGCCAGTAGTCCAAGGAGGGCAGATACGCAGTATTTT.

In its sample, this clone was seen a few times. This rearrangement joins TRBV7-9 to TRBJ2-7; 9 nucleotides align to TRBD2. Germline trimming cut 4 bases from V and 2 bases from J; bases unmatched to any gene: 12. Per germline, CDR1 SEHNR and CDR2 FQNEAQ (reference sequence). There are 17 residues in the CDR3. CDR3 sequence reads: CASSSSAVASGTYEQYF. The CDR3, as DNA: TGTGCCAGCAGCTCCTCAGCGGTTGCTAGCGGGACCTACGAGCAGTACTTC.